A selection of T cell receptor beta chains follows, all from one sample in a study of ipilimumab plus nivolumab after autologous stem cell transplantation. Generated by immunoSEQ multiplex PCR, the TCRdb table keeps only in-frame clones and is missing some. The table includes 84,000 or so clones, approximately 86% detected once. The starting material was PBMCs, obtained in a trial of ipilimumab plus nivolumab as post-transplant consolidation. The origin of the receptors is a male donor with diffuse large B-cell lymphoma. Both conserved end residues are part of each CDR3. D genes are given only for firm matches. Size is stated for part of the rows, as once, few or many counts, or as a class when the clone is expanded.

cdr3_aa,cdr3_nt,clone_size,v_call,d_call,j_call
CASSSSWGSEKLFF,TGTGCCAGCAGCTCCTCATGGGGGAGTGAAAAACTGTTTTTT,-,TRBV7-9,-,TRBJ1-4
CASRPWEAGGTDTQYF,TGTGCCAGCAGACCCTGGGAAGCGGGGGGCACAGATACGCAGTATTTT,-,TRBV6-6,TRBD2,TRBJ2-3
CASSLARIIRNSPLHF,TGTGCCAGCAGCTTAGCAAGGATAATCAGGAATTCACCCCTCCACTTT,-,TRBV7-2,-,TRBJ1-6
CASTKRPGTGELFF,TGTGCCAGCACGAAACGCCCGGGCACCGGGGAGCTGTTTTTT,-,TRBV2,-,TRBJ2-2
CSVGAGYEQYF,TGCAGCGTGGGCGCCGGGTACGAGCAGTACTTC,-,TRBV29-1,-,TRBJ2-7
CASSLTIHPDEQYF,TGTGCCAGCAGCCTAACTATACACCCTGACGAGCAGTACTTC,-,TRBV6-1,-,TRBJ2-7
CASSPRLQGRSPLHF,TGCGCCAGCAGCCCGAGATTACAGGGGCGGTCACCCCTCCACTTT,-,TRBV5-1,TRBD1,TRBJ1-6
CASSNTGLSTEAFF,TGTGCCAGTAGTAATACAGGGTTGAGCACTGAAGCTTTCTTT,once,TRBV19,-,TRBJ1-1
CASSEWGAGSADTQYF,TGTGCCAGCAGTGAATGGGGGGCTGGATCAGCAGATACGCAGTATTTT,-,TRBV6-1,-,TRBJ2-3
CASSSKPTGTGGRETQYF,TGTGCCAGCAGCTCCAAACCTACCGGGACAGGGGGCCGGGAGACCCAGTACTTC,-,TRBV11-1,TRBD1,TRBJ2-5
CASSGGGPHNEQFF,TGTGCCAGCAGCGGCGGGGGGCCCCACAATGAGCAGTTCTTC,-,TRBV11-3,TRBD2,TRBJ2-1
CASSRGEGLSGGTDTQYF,TGTGCCAGCAGCCGAGGGGAGGGGTTAAGCGGGGGAACAGATACGCAGTATTTT,-,TRBV4-2,TRBD2,TRBJ2-3
CASSGNTGFNEKLFF,TGTGCCAGCAGTGGCAACACAGGGTTTAATGAAAAACTGTTTTTT,-,TRBV6-1,-,TRBJ1-4
CASLDRGDEQYF,TGTGCCAGCCTGGACAGGGGGGACGAGCAGTACTTC,-,TRBV2,TRBD1,TRBJ2-7
CASSLGGVRGYTF,TGTGCCAGCAGCTTGGGCGGGGTCCGCGGCTACACCTTC,once,TRBV5-6,-,TRBJ1-2
CASSQDPPRTGWDEQFF,TGCGCCAGCAGCCAAGATCCGCCCCGGACAGGGTGGGATGAGCAGTTCTTC,-,TRBV4-1,TRBD1,TRBJ2-1
CASSLKYRRETQYF,TGTGCCAGCAGCTTGAAATACAGGAGGGAGACCCAGTACTTC,-,TRBV5-8,-,TRBJ2-5
CASSGASTRNTIYF,TGTGCCAGCTCCGGGGCGAGCACAAGAAACACCATATATTTT,-,TRBV27,-,TRBJ1-3
CASSPQMAGGNYGYTF,TGTGCCAGCAGCCCTCAAATGGCAGGAGGGAACTATGGCTACACCTTC,-,TRBV7-9,-,TRBJ1-2
CASSRGARETQYF,TGCGCCAGCAGCCGAGGGGCGCGGGAGACCCAGTACTTC,-,TRBV4-1,-,TRBJ2-5
CASRVSRGLSPDTQYF,TGTGCCAGCAGAGTAAGCCGGGGGCTATCCCCAGATACGCAGTATTTT,-,TRBV2,-,TRBJ2-3
CASSLVGGSNTEAFF,TGTGCCAGCTCATTAGTCGGGGGGTCGAACACTGAAGCTTTCTTT,-,TRBV18,-,TRBJ1-1
CASSPMDRGAEAFF,TGCGCCAGCAGCCCTATGGACAGGGGCGCTGAAGCTTTCTTT,-,TRBV5-1,TRBD1,TRBJ1-1
CASSHRSGRETQYF,TGTGCCAGCTCACACAGGAGTGGCCGAGAGACCCAGTACTTC,-,TRBV18,-,TRBJ2-5
CAWSQGPNNEQFF,TGTGCCTGGAGCCAGGGTCCCAACAATGAGCAGTTCTTC,-,TRBV30,-,TRBJ2-1
CASSASGEVTYNSPLHF,TGTGCCAGCAGCGCCTCAGGGGAGGTGACCTATAATTCACCCCTCCACTTT,-,TRBV9,-,TRBJ1-6
CASCLAGGRVNEQFF,TGTGCCAGCTGTCTAGCGGGGGGGCGGGTCAATGAGCAGTTCTTC,-,TRBV2,TRBD2,TRBJ2-1
CASSLGTVIQGEKLFF,TGTGCCAGCAGCTTGGGGACCGTTATTCAGGGGGAAAAACTGTTTTTT,-,TRBV5-5,-,TRBJ1-4
CASSLGGESSDTQYF,TGTGCCAGCAGCTTAGGTGGCGAGTCCTCAGATACGCAGTATTTT,-,TRBV11-1,-,TRBJ2-3
CAGQVWGTEAFF,TGTGCCGGACAGGTCTGGGGTACTGAAGCTTTCTTT,few,TRBV30,TRBD1,TRBJ1-1
CASSKQGSTEAFF,TGTGCCAGTAGTAAACAGGGTAGCACTGAAGCTTTCTTT,-,TRBV19,-,TRBJ1-1
CASNQRGGLYEQYF,TGTGCCAGCAACCAGCGGGGGGGCCTTTACGAGCAGTACTTC,-,TRBV2,TRBD2,TRBJ2-7
CAWNMGEEKLFF,TGTGCCTGGAACATGGGGGAAGAAAAACTGTTTTTT,-,TRBV30,-,TRBJ1-4
CASSITGTGAGNTIYF,TGCGCCAGCAGCATCACCGGGACAGGGGCTGGAAACACCATATATTTT,-,TRBV5-1,TRBD1,TRBJ1-3
CASSLRGQGNYGYTF,TGTGCCAGCAGCTTGCGAGGACAGGGTAACTATGGCTACACCTTC,-,TRBV5-4,TRBD1,TRBJ1-2
CASSLAGVGAEAFF,TGTGCCAGCAGTTTAGCGGGGGTTGGCGCTGAAGCTTTCTTT,-,TRBV27,-,TRBJ1-1
CASSLVGGATYNEQFF,TGTGCCAGCAGCTTAGTGGGCGGGGCGACCTACAATGAGCAGTTCTTC,-,TRBV7-8,-,TRBJ2-1
CASGDGGAWDSPLHF,TGTGCCAGCGGAGATGGGGGGGCGTGGGATTCACCCCTCCACTTT,few,TRBV7-6,-,TRBJ1-6
CASSLSRSRFGETQYF,TGTGCCAGCAGTTTATCGAGGAGTCGCTTCGGCGAGACCCAGTACTTC,-,TRBV27,-,TRBJ2-5
CASRQSGGASGELFF,TGTGCCAGCAGGCAGAGCGGGGGGGCTTCCGGGGAGCTGTTTTTT,-,TRBV28,TRBD2,TRBJ2-2
CASSLGGSAFGSYTF,TGTGCCAGCAGCTTAGGAGGGTCAGCCTTTGGGAGCTACACCTTC,-,TRBV7-2,-,TRBJ1-2
CASSFSVRRRSYNSPLHF,TGTGCCAGCAGTTTCTCGGTGCGGCGACGGAGCTATAATTCACCCCTCCACTTT,-,TRBV28,-,TRBJ1-6